This T cell receptor (beta chain) is from a study of blood T cells in healthy people across ages (dated by TCRdb to between 2015 and 2017). Regarding the research as a whole: Template switching captured roughly one uniquely barcoded TCR beta cDNA molecule per two T cells in model experiments. Age-related changes in TCR beta repertoire diversity were measured in the study by deep sequencing normalized with unique cDNA molecular identifiers. The donors were split into four age groups: young (average about 15 years), middle-aged (about 40), aged (more than 55) and long-lived (approximately 89). To avoid experimental bias, donors of different ages were randomly spread across the sequencing lanes. The study analyzed two additional independent replicas of 1 million unique cDNA reads from the same blood draw for two donors, one aged 18 to 30 and one aged 80 or older. Overall results and qualifications from the work: Donor CMV infection status was unknown, potentially confounding age-related changes in expanded clonotypes. Conclusive comparison of naive and antigen-experienced compartments was prevented by the profiling of bulk unsorted PBMCs. There was a strong correlation between observed TCR beta diversity and the percentage of naive T cells measured by flow cytometry. The long-lived group showed more naive CD4+ T cells, fewer expanded clones and increased TCR diversity than the aged group, suggesting age selection. As age increased, observed TCR beta diversity per million T cells dropped in a roughly linear way, and a significant reduction was already evident by age 40. Estimates of total diversity based on one million sequenced T cells were regarded as lower bounds and as underestimates.

Library prep was done by 5' RACE. This sample was sequenced with an Illumina HiSeq 2500. The second PCR ran for roughly 6 to 11 cycles and used a J-beta primer mix along with a sample-barcoded 5' primer. Each TCR beta cDNA molecule received a unique molecular identifier from a template-switch 5' adaptor carrying 12 random nucleotides. At least 2.5 million CDR3-containing paired-end reads were obtained from each sample. The Mint cDNA synthesis kit, primed by a TRBC-specific oligonucleotide, was used to synthesize first-strand cDNA from all RNA. Following uracil-DNA glycosylase treatment, all cDNA underwent a first 18-cycle PCR with the universal primers M1SS and BC2_uni_R. Processing in the source paper ran as follows. For normalization, 1 million high-quality reads were randomly selected from each sample, with every read carrying a distinct molecular identifier. Reads sharing molecular identifiers were discarded rather than binned into consensus sequences. MiTCR, set to a Q25 quality threshold and the strictest error-elimination algorithm, was used for CDR3 identification, clonotype clustering and error correction. A nonparametric unseen species model using Euler transformation provided a lower-bound estimate of total TCR beta diversity. The raw public data were reprocessed by TCRdb itself: fastp quality trimming at Q25, MiXCR clonotype calling, in-frame beta chains only. CDR3 protein duplicates are merged, each entry listing the most common genes and DNA. TCRdb's processing, not the authors' own work, is the source of the V and J calls. This sample has approximately 800,000 distinct CDR3 sequences in its table, and just over 55% of those were observed once. The ten largest clones capture roughly 25% of the sample.

To note about this clonotype: The target of this receptor is not known. No base quality information exists; no much larger clone differs at one position.

Systemically healthy Caucasian individuals from Russia, 35 to 50 in total and aged roughly 6 to 90 years, were included as donors. Each donor gave ten milliliters of peripheral blood, drawn into EDTA-treated Vacutainer tubes. Ficoll-Paque density-gradient centrifugation was used to isolate PBMCs, with at least 6 million per sample. Trizol reagent was used to extract total RNA from PBMCs, with at least 6 micrograms per sample. For every donor, flow cytometry on a PBMC aliquot measured the percentage of naive CD45RAhigh/CD27high T cells. The germline V and J ends show losses of 8 bases and 8 bases respectively, and no gene match explains 9 bases of the junction. The CDR3 covers 13 residues, taking in both the cysteine and the phenylalanine. Only the CDR3 region is kept as DNA, spanning 39 bases read in frame from base 1. CDR1 and CDR2 (ENHRY, SYGVKD) derive from the germline V gene.

Here the chain combines TRBV10-3 and TRBJ2-1; 7 central bases correspond to TRBD2. The origin of this receptor is a man aged 35-49 years in good health. Sequences were obtained from blood. The CDR3 reads CAIDGASGHEQFF. The sequenced DNA is TGTGCCATCGATGGGGCTAGCGGTCATGAGCAGTTCTTC.